A selection of T cell receptor beta chains follows, all from one sample in a study of CD8 T cells in ankylosing spondylitis. TCRdb reanalysed the 5' RACE reads using MiXCR and keeps one entry per CDR3 protein. The sample includes 250,000 or so distinct CDR3 sequences, 20% to 30% seen only once; the top ten take roughly 0.67%. The sequenced material came from blood, either unsorted or a sorted T cell fraction (not recorded which). These receptors were taken from a male donor with ankylosing spondylitis or in good health (not recorded which). Each CDR3 is given with its conserved first and last residue.

>TRBV29-1
CSLRRDSLYDEQFF
>TRBV29-1
CSVGRRGEAFF
>TRBV20-1
CSAEDGTGNLETQYF
>TRBV3-1
CASSHKFEVLEKLFF
>TRBV12-2
CASRYLRTGETYEQYF
>TRBV12-3/TRBV12-4
CASTSGEEQFF
>TRBV19
CASTVGSYNEQFF
>TRBV7-8
CASSLVRGGRTQYF
>TRBV24-1
CATSDTGYNSPLHF
>TRBV20-1
CSASARRLAGDTDTQYF
>TRBV27
CASSFHPGKIVYEQYF
>TRBV2
CASSLNGGIPTQYF
>TRBV6-5
CASSYSGADQETQYF
>TRBV20-1
CSARERQGVSYNEQFF
>TRBV20-1
CSARAGLVSQETQYF
>TRBV20-1
CSARAPISGYNEQFF
>TRBV15
CATSRFQGSDTQYF
>TRBV10-3
CAISANPSNQPQHF
>TRBV29-1
CSVHGVSYEQYF
>TRBV5-1
CASSGGTGADTQYF
>TRBV5-1
CASSPGTANYGYTF
>TRBV6-1
CASSEAYGLADEQFF
>TRBV15
CATSDRLKDTGELFF
>TRBV29-1
CSVYVGTHGPQHF
>TRBV23-1
CASSHAMNRDLRTYEQYF
>TRBV6-1
CASSPSGGRTDTQYF
>TRBV7-2
CASSFSGNIQYF
>TRBV5-4
CASSRPASDTEAFF
>TRBV20-1
CSASQGENIQYF
>TRBV2
CASSELRGAYNEQFF
>TRBV12-3/TRBV12-4
CASSKQGLSYNEQFF
>TRBV29-1
CSVTGWGTEAFF
>TRBV29-1
CSVSQGNEQYF
>TRBV9
CASSVGGTGANVLTF
>TRBV11-2
CASSFGRREYF
>TRBV6-5
CASSYSTGDEQFF
>TRBV18
CASSPTGVTYGYTF
>TRBV12-3/TRBV12-4
CASGEEVDEQYF